Listed here are 19 T cell receptor beta chains from one sample, sequenced in a study of memory CD4+ T cells and cytomegalovirus serostatus. Single viable CD3+CD4+CD8-CD45RO+ cells were sorted as the memory CD4+ T cells. The assay was immunoSEQ multiplex PCR, and TCRdb's table has in-frame clones only and misses some. The sample consists of over 45,000 clones, roughly 84% of them appearing once. Sequences were obtained from memory CD4+ T cells from blood. The receptors shown here come from an adult in good health and CMV-seronegative. Some clones in this sample may be carry-over from other donors' samples.

This chain links TRBV5-4 with TRBJ2-3; tentatively, D is TRBD2 (5 bases). Trimming took 4 bases from V and 4 from J, leaving 13 bases between them. The CDR3 sequence is 14 residues long. Germline values: CDR1 SGHNT, CDR2 YYREEE (reference sequence). The CDR3 sequence: CASSPDRGPDTQYF. CDR3 nucleotide sequence: TGTGCCAGCAGCCCTGACCGCGGGCCAGATACGCAGTATTTT.

CDR3 sequence (DNA): TGCGCCAGCAGCCAAGCTCGCGCCAGGGACAACAATGAGCAGTTCTTC. Amino acid sequence: CASSQARARDNNEQFF. This chain links TRBV4-1 with TRBJ2-1; maybe TRBD1 (6 bases). The CDR3 contains 16 residues. Trimming stripped 1 base from V and 5 bases from J, with 15 bases between. Germline V gene data show CDR1 as MGHRA and CDR2 as YSYEKL.

The V and J genes are TRBV6-1 and TRBJ2-5; D gene ambiguous. This CDR3 has 12 amino acids. V lost 2 bases to trimming and J lost 1 base, with 2 bases between them. CDR1 is MNHNS, CDR2 SASEGT, per germline. As DNA, the CDR3 is TGTGCCAGCAGTGAAACCCAAGAGACCCAGTACTTC. It codes for CASSETQETQYF.

The chain links TRBV18 to TRBJ1-1, with TRBD1 as a possible D gene (6 bases). This CDR3 spans 14 amino acids. Between the trimmed V and J ends, which lost 2 bases and 10 bases, there was a span of 17 bases. CDR1 and CDR2 (germline): KGHSH, LQKENI. CDR3 coding DNA: TGTGCCAGCTCACCAGATCAGTCGGGGGGCGTAGCTTTCTTT. This codes for CASSPDQSGGVAFF. Full variable domain (remainder filled in from reference TRBV18 and TRBJ1-1): NAGVMQNPRHLVRRRGQEARLRCSPMKGHSHVYWYRQLPEEGLKFMVYLQKENIIDESGMPKERFSAEFPKEGPSILRIQQVVRGDSAAYFCASSPDQSGGVAFFGQGTRLTVV.

The chain joins TRBV28 to TRBJ1-1; 7 bases are shared with TRBD1. This CDR3 is built from 13 residues. The germline CDR1 and CDR2 sequences are MDHEN and SYDVKM. The junction had 5 bases not matched to a gene; V was cut back by 6 bases and J by 4 bases. The CDR3 DNA reads TGTGCCAGCAGACGACAGGGTGGCACTGAAGCTTTCTTT. Its translation: CASRRQGGTEAFF.

V and J are TRBV25-1 and TRBJ1-2, with TRBD1 matching 11 bases. Germline V gene data show CDR1 as MGHDK and CDR2 as SYGVNS. Trimming removed 8 bases from V and 3 bases from J; junction bases left unmatched: 11. The CDR3 loop spans 16 amino acids. CDR3 bases: TGTGCCAGCCAAATTGCGGGGGACAGGGGGGACTATGGCTACACCTTC. The encoded protein is CASQIAGDRGDYGYTF.

Only one count was recorded for this clone. V is TRBV6-6 and J is TRBJ1-1; a possible D gene is TRBD1 (6 bases). The CDR3 contains 14 residues. V was trimmed by 6 bases and J by 1 base, leaving 12 bases between them. Germline CDR1 reads MNHNY; CDR2 reads SVGAGI (reference sequence). This CDR3 is CASSRDTQNTEAFF. DNA of the CDR3: TGTGCCAGCAGCAGGGACACTCAGAACACTGAAGCTTTCTTT.

This clone was seen only once. The V gene is TRBV28, the J gene TRBJ2-7; no definite D call. Per the germline V gene, CDR1 is MDHEN and CDR2 is SYDVKM. Between the trimmed V and J ends, which lost 4 bases and 6 bases, there was a span of 7 bases. This CDR3 has 11 amino acids. Written as DNA, the CDR3 is TGTGCCAGCAGTTCCCCTCCCGAGCAGTACTTC. Translated: CASSSPPEQYF.

This chain joins TRBV19 and TRBJ1-1, with 7 positions matching TRBD1. V was clipped by 7 bases and J by 6 bases; unmatched bases: 8. The CDR3 is 13 amino acids. CDR1 LNHDA and CDR2 SQIVND come from the germline V gene (reference sequence). DNA for the CDR3: TGTGCCAGTACAGACAGGGTATTCGCTGAAGCTTTCTTT. It translates to CASTDRVFAEAFF.

The chain links TRBV6-1 to TRBJ2-1; the D is unclear. Trimming shortened V by 7 bases and J by 6 bases, and 16 bases separated the two germline ends. The germline V gene encodes CDR1 MNHNS and CDR2 SASEGT. The CDR3 has 14 amino acids. CDR3 sequence reads: CASTGGPKGNEQFF. The CDR3 nucleotides read TGTGCCAGCACCGGCGGACCAAAAGGCAATGAGCAGTTCTTC.

The chain recombines TRBV6-4 with TRBJ2-4; D gene uncertain. V was trimmed by 3 bases and J by 0 bases, leaving 12 bases between them. CDR3 size: 16 residues. Germline V CDR1 and CDR2: MRHNA, SNTAGT. CDR3 residues: CASSETATLAKNIQYF. The DNA of the CDR3 is TGTGCCAGCAGTGAAACAGCTACCTTAGCCAAAAACATTCAGTACTTC.

The chain couples TRBV18 to TRBJ2-5, with TRBD2 matching 7 bases. Unmatched junction bases numbered 8, after V lost 2 bases and J lost 5 bases. The CDR3 has 15 residues. Germline V gene data show CDR1 as KGHSH and CDR2 as LQKENI. CDR3 protein: CASSPREGGLETQYF. The CDR3 DNA is TGTGCCAGCTCACCAAGGGAGGGAGGTTTGGAGACCCAGTACTTC.

The gene calls are TRBV5-1 and TRBJ2-5; the match to TRBD2 covers 10 bases. The CDR3 runs to 18 residues. In germline, CDR1 is SGHRS, CDR2 YFSETQ. Trimming took 0 bases from V and 5 from J; bases not matched to a gene: 13. DNA of the CDR3: TGCGCCAGCAGCTTGGCGTCTAGCGGGAGTAGGGGGATCGAGACCCAGTACTTC. It yields the protein CASSLASSGSRGIETQYF.

The V gene is TRBV6-5, the J gene TRBJ1-2; D possibly corresponds to TRBD1 (5 bases). The germline V gene has CDR1 MNHEY and CDR2 SVGAGI. V lost 2 bases and J 4 bases, leaving 11 bases between the germline ends. The CDR3 is 14 residues long. The CDR3 region has the DNA TGTGCCAGCAGTTACCGCCTTACAGGCTATGGCTACACCTTC. This encodes CASSYRLTGYGYTF.

The chain couples TRBV2 to TRBJ2-1; 12 nucleotides line up with TRBD2. The CDR3 is made up of 14 amino acids. Trimming removed 7 bases from V and 8 bases from J; junction bases left unmatched: 6. The germline gives CDR1 SNHLY, CDR2 FYNNEI. CDR3 sequence reads: CASTQTSGRHEQFF. CDR3 bases: TGTGCCAGCACCCAGACTAGCGGGAGACATGAGCAGTTCTTC.

The chain uses TRBV29-1 and TRBJ2-1; D not certain. The CDR3 totals 14 residues. The V gene lost 3 bases and the J gene lost 3 bases, with 12 bases spanning the gap. The germline gives CDR1 SQVTM, CDR2 ANQGSEA. CDR3 nucleotides: TGCAGCGTTGATTTGGCGGAGAGCTACAATGAGCAGTTCTTC. It yields the protein CSVDLAESYNEQFF.

The rearrangement uses TRBV30 and TRBJ2-3; D may be TRBD1 or TRBD2 (5 bases each). Trimming removed 4 bases at V and 0 bases at J, with 14 bases between. The CDR3 totals 15 residues. The germline V gene encodes CDR1 GTSNPN and CDR2 SVGIG (reference sequence). The CDR3: CAWTPGQGSTDTQYF. The CDR3 DNA follows: TGTGCCTGGACCCCGGGGCAGGGAAGCACAGATACGCAGTATTTT. The whole variable domain, remainder taken from reference TRBV30 and TRBJ2-3, is SQTIHQWPATLVQPVGSPLSLECTVEGTSNPNLYWYRQAAGRGLQLLFYSVGIGQISSEVPQNLSASRPQDRQFILSSKKLLLSDSGFYLCAWTPGQGSTDTQYFGPGTRLTVL.

The chain joins TRBV7-2 to TRBJ2-1, with no clear D. Germline V gene lookup returns CDR1 SGHTA and CDR2 FQGNSA. The CDR3 consists of 13 residues. V was pared by 5 bases and J by 9 bases, with 14 bases between. CDR3 DNA: TGTGCCAGCAGCCAGCTTGCTACGGGTGAGCAGTTCTTC. Its protein product is CASSQLATGEQFF.

The genes are TRBV6-6 and TRBJ2-6, with D hard to call. Trimming took off 6 bases at V and 0 bases at J, with 9 bases between the two ends. Germline assignment: CDR1 MNHNY and CDR2 SVGAGI (reference sequence). This CDR3 has 15 residues. The CDR3 bases are TGTGCCAGCAGCCTCGACGGCTCTGGGGCCAACGTCCTGACTTTC. Its translation is CASSLDGSGANVLTF.